This T cell receptor (beta chain) was sequenced for a study of T cell responses to AZD1222 COVID-19 vaccine. Assay: immunoSEQ multiplex PCR; the TCRdb copy retains only in-frame clones and omits some. The table records about 170,000 clones, more than 85% of them present only once. With respect to this clone: Its matching antigen is unknown.

Broader study findings: Unmutated variant regions reportedly attract nearly half of all spike-specific TCRs. Compared with day 0, the breadth and depth of the Spike-specific TCR repertoire rose significantly after two doses of AZD1222.

This sequence originates from an adult in good health. This material consisted of peripheral blood, taken on day 0 of AZD1222 vaccination.

The CDR3 protein is CASSRGLALDTQYF. The DNA of the CDR3 is TGTGCCAGCAGCCGGGGACTAGCGTTAGATACGCAGTATTTT. The V and J genes are TRBV11-3 and TRBJ2-3; 10 bases fit TRBD2. Germline V gene sequence: CDR1 SGHNT, CDR2 YENEEA. This CDR3 is built from 14 residues. The V and J ends lost 5 bases and 5 bases, in that order; junction bases with no gene match: 4.